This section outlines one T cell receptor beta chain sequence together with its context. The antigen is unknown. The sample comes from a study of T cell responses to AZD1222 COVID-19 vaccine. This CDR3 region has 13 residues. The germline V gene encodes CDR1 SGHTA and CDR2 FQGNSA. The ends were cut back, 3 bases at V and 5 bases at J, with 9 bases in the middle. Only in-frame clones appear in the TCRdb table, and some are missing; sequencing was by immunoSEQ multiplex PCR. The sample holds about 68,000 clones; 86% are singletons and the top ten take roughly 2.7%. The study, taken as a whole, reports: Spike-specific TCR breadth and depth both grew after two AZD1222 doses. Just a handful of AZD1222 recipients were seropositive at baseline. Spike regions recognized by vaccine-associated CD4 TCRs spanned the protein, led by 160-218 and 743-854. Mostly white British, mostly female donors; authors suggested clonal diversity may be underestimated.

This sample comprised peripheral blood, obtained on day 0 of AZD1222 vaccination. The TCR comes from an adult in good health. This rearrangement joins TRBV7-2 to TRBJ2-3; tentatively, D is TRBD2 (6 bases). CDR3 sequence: CASSFWGGDTQYF. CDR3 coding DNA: TGTGCCAGCAGCTTTTGGGGAGGAGATACGCAGTATTTT.